This TCR beta chain was retrieved from a study of cytomegalovirus exposure and HLA in healthy donors. Overall study findings and caveats: It was in a later analysis that TCR association rates were seen to vary by HLA locus, highest for DRB1 and lowest for HLA-C.

PCR was performed using 60 Vbeta and 13 Jbeta primers. TCRdb keeps only in-frame clones here, not all; method: immunoSEQ multiplex PCR. The repertoire holds some 90,000 clones, with about four fifths as singletons. Worth noting for this clone: Its cognate antigen is unknown.

This CDR3 contains 11 residues. V was pared by 3 bases and J by 15 bases, with 13 bases between. Germline assignment: CDR1 SGDLS and CDR2 YYNGEE. The V gene is TRBV9, the J gene TRBJ2-1, with D possibly matching TRBD2 (6 bases). Sequencing was done on a sample of PBMCs. This clonotype was sampled from a female donor in good health and CMV-seropositive. Here the CDR3 reads CASSAGDSAFF. In nucleotides, the CDR3 is TGTGCCAGCAGCGCGGGGGACTCCGCGTTCTTC. The entire variable domain, with the rest obtained from reference TRBV9 and TRBJ2-1, is as follows: DSGVTQTPKHLITATGQRVTLRCSPRSGDLSVYWYQQSLDQGLQFLIQYYNGEERAKGNILERFSAQQFPDLHSELNLSSLELGDSALYFCASSAGDSAFFGPGTRLTVL.